This is a list of T cell receptor beta chains from one sample in a study of blood T cell repertoires in COVID-19. Using immunoSEQ multiplex PCR, the repertoire was profiled, and TCRdb retains in-frame clones only, with some absent. The table includes roughly 140,000 clones, around 84% detected once. Material: PBMCs or T cells enriched from blood (not recorded which). The origin of the receptors is a woman in her fifties or sixties who had been exposed to COVID-19. Both conserved end residues are part of each CDR3. The D gene is left open where the match is weak.

J gene | D gene | V gene | CDR3 protein
TRBJ2-5 | TRBD2 | TRBV7-3 | CASSLRGGDFETQYF
TRBJ2-7 | TRBD2 | TRBV7-2 | CASSLVAGGLEQYF
TRBJ1-4 | . | TRBV28 | CASSLPGPGGGEKLFF
TRBJ2-2 | TRBD2 | TRBV6-6 | CASSYIAGGNTGELFF
TRBJ2-3 | . | TRBV5-5 | CASSLAQASTDTQYF
TRBJ2-7 | . | TRBV10-3 | CAISPTGYEQYF
TRBJ2-7 | . | TRBV11-2 | CASSPERDSSYEQYF
TRBJ1-5 | TRBD1 | TRBV11-3 | CASSLGPAGGGGQPQHF
TRBJ1-2 | TRBD1 | TRBV5-1 | CASSSTGGGRNYGYTF
TRBJ2-1 | . | TRBV7-9 | CASSLADRYFEQFF
TRBJ2-7 | TRBD2 | TRBV29-1 | CSVEGLAGGDYEQYF
TRBJ1-6 | . | TRBV29-1 | CSVAQGNSPLHF
TRBJ1-1 | . | TRBV7-2 | CASSSFGREAFF
TRBJ1-1 | . | TRBV6-5 | CASSRRSLNTEAFF
TRBJ2-5 | TRBD2 | TRBV5-1 | CASSLTSGVQETQYF
TRBJ1-2 | . | TRBV6-4 | CASSRSGSGGYTF
TRBJ1-4 | . | TRBV7-9 | CASSFLTTNEKLFF
TRBJ1-5 | TRBD1 | TRBV9 | CASSVGQGNQPQHF
TRBJ2-1 | . | TRBV15 | CATSRDPQPRGEQFF
TRBJ2-1 | TRBD1 | TRBV6-5 | CASTKGQGLYNEQFF
TRBJ2-3 | . | TRBV3-1/TRBV3-2 | CASMEGLFTDTQYF
TRBJ1-2 | TRBD1 | TRBV7-2 | CASSPVGNRGANYGYTF
TRBJ1-3 | . | TRBV6-5 | CASTLLLSSGNTIYF